These T cell receptor beta chains were read from a single sample in a study of graft-versus-host responses after intestinal transplantation. Profiled with immunoSEQ multiplex PCR; TCRdb holds only in-frame clones, not every one. Of tens of thousands of clones listed, over 85% were seen once; the top ten hold less than 0.65%. What these receptors recognize is not known. Specimen: unstimulated CD8+ T cells sorted from spleen or lymph node cells, collected before intestinal transplant. The receptors shown here come from a human donor who received an intestinal transplant. CDR3s include the opening cysteine and the closing phenylalanine or tryptophan. The order of the fields is CDR3 length, J gene, D gene, clone size, V gene, CDR3 protein, CDR3 DNA. The D gene is left open where the match is weak. Some rows have no size entry. The others give once, few or many, or a class for an expanded clone.

>14|TRBJ1-1|-|once|TRBV6-5
CASSYGWESTEAFF
TGTGCCAGCAGTTACGGGTGGGAGTCGACTGAAGCTTTCTTT
>19|TRBJ2-6|TRBD1|-|TRBV27
CASSFRDRGVISGANVLTF
TGTGCCAGCAGTTTCCGCGACAGGGGGGTAATCTCTGGGGCCAACGTCCTGACTTTC
>13|TRBJ2-7|-|-|TRBV4-1
CASSQDGSYEQYF
TGCGCCAGCAGCCAAGATGGGTCCTACGAGCAGTACTTC
>15|TRBJ2-6|-|-|TRBV6-5
CASSPQGSGANVLTF
TGTGCCAGCAGTCCCCAGGGCTCTGGGGCCAACGTCCTGACTTTC
>12|TRBJ2-5|-|-|TRBV27
CASSSPPGPQYF
TGTGCCAGCAGCTCTCCACCGGGACCCCAGTACTTC
>15|TRBJ1-2|-|-|TRBV7-9
CASSFVGGYHYGYTF
TGTGCCAGCAGTTTCGTGGGAGGGTACCATTATGGCTACACCTTC
>12|TRBJ2-7|-|-|TRBV5-4
CASSLFGAEQYF
TGTGCCAGCAGCTTGTTCGGGGCCGAGCAGTACTTC
>13|TRBJ2-5|-|-|TRBV6-5
CASSYPAEETQYF
TGTGCCAGCAGTTACCCGGCGGAGGAGACCCAGTACTTC
>15|TRBJ1-1|-|-|TRBV9
CASSVGGADSTEAFF
TGTGCCAGCAGCGTAGGGGGGGCAGATAGCACTGAAGCTTTCTTT
>15|TRBJ2-1|TRBD2|-|TRBV6-1
CASSPTSGGINEQFF
TGTGCCAGCAGTCCGACTAGCGGGGGGATCAATGAGCAGTTCTTC
>14|TRBJ1-1|-|-|TRBV10-2
CASSEYTLGTEAFF
TGCGCCAGCAGTGAGTACACCCTGGGCACTGAAGCTTTCTTT
>13|TRBJ1-1|-|-|TRBV29-1
CSTQQGYNTEAFF
TGCAGCACCCAACAAGGATACAACACTGAAGCTTTCTTT
>15|TRBJ2-3|TRBD2|-|TRBV11-2
CASTGGSSLGDTQYF
TGTGCCAGCACCGGGGGGTCTAGCTTGGGTGATACGCAGTATTTT
>13|TRBJ2-7|-|-|TRBV5-6
CASSFQGTYEQYF
TGTGCCAGCAGCTTTCAGGGGACCTACGAGCAGTACTTC
>11|TRBJ2-3|-|-|TRBV6-5
CASSPRFSQYF
TGTGCCAGCAGTCCACGGTTTTCGCAGTATTTT
>11|TRBJ2-7|-|-|TRBV5-1
CASRFGGEQYF
TGCGCCAGCAGATTCGGCGGCGAGCAGTACTTC
>15|TRBJ2-3|-|once|TRBV19
CASSIGVASTDTQYF
TGTGCCAGTAGTATAGGGGTAGCGAGCACAGATACGCAGTATTTT